The 22 T cell receptor beta chains below all came from one sample that was sequenced in a study of blood T cell repertoires in COVID-19. Assay used: immunoSEQ multiplex PCR; TCRdb lists only in-frame clones, some missing. The data show 410,000 or so clones, about 88% seen once. The sequenced material came from peripheral blood. These receptors were collected from a woman aged 40 to 50 with COVID-19, enrolled during active disease.

This sequence joins TRBV15 and TRBJ1-2; no clear D. This CDR3 region has 14 residues. Germline values: CDR1 LNHNV, CDR2 YYDKDF (reference sequence). Between the trimmed V and J ends, which lost 0 bases and 5 bases, there was a span of 10 bases. The DNA for the CDR3 is TGTGCCACCAGCAGAGAAGGAGTCACGTATGGCTACACCTTC. It is translated as CATSREGVTYGYTF.

CDR3 coding DNA: TGTGCCAGTAGTATAGTACTACAGGGGGCCCCCGAAGCTTTCTTT. It encodes CASSIVLQGAPEAFF. The chain is built from TRBV19 and TRBJ1-1; 9 bases line up with TRBD1. The CDR3 sequence is 15 residues long. CDR1 and CDR2 from the germline V gene are LNHDA and SQIVND (reference sequence). Losses at the gene ends were 1 base for V and 8 bases for J; bases not matched to a gene: 8.

This clone was picked up a small number of times. This rearrangement joins TRBV27 to TRBJ1-5; D is perhaps TRBD1 (6 bases). The CDR3 loop spans 14 amino acids. The germline gives CDR1 MNHEY, CDR2 SMNVEV (reference sequence). V shed 2 bases and J shed 3 bases, with 8 bases lying between them. The chain's CDR3 is CASSLRDNNQPQHF. The CDR3 bases are TGTGCCAGCAGTTTACGGGACAACAATCAGCCCCAGCATTTT.

The sample holds one count of this clone. V and J are TRBV12-5 and TRBJ2-1, with TRBD2 identical over 8 bases. The CDR3 has 16 residues. Germline trimming cut 4 bases from V and 4 bases from J; bases unmatched to any gene: 9. CDR1 is LGHNT, CDR2 FRNRAP, per germline. CDR3 sequence (DNA): TGTGCTAGTGGTTCGGAGAAGAGCGGGAGTTACAATGAGCAGTTCTTC. Amino acids: CASGSEKSGSYNEQFF.

The chain recombines TRBV6-2 or TRBV6-3 with TRBJ2-5; 12 bases line up with TRBD1. The CDR3 consists of 15 residues. Germline lookup yields CDR1 MNHEY and CDR2 SVGEGT. Unmatched junction bases numbered 6, after V lost 5 bases and J lost 5 bases. CDR3 amino acids: CASSGDRGRRETQYF. The CDR3 DNA sequence: TGTGCCAGCAGTGGGGACAGGGGGCGCCGGGAGACCCAGTACTTC.

This clone was seen a single time. The chain recombines TRBV19 with TRBJ2-1, with 8 bases lining up with TRBD2. CDR3 length: 17 amino acids. CDR1 LNHDA and CDR2 SQIVND come from the germline V gene (reference sequence). V trimming: 3 bases; J trimming: 4 bases; junction bases outside the gene matches: 11. CDR3 in DNA: TGTGCCAGTAGTATGTCCGCACTAGCGGTTCTTTACAATGAGCAGTTCTTC. Translation gives CASSMSALAVLYNEQFF.

The V gene is TRBV29-1, the J gene TRBJ2-5; 10 bases are shared with TRBD2. From germline, CDR1 is SQVTM and CDR2 ANQGSEA. This CDR3 spans 15 amino acids. The V segment lost 3 bases and the J segment 1 base; nucleotides outside the gene matches: 5. CDR3 DNA: TGCAGCGTTGAGACTAGCGGGCGCCTCCAAGAGACCCAGTACTTC. Translating gives CSVETSGRLQETQYF.

V and J are TRBV7-9 and TRBJ1-1; tentative D call: TRBD1 (5 bases). V was pared by 1 base and J by 5 bases, with 11 bases between. The CDR3 is 14 residues long. Germline CDR1 SEHNR, CDR2 FQNEAQ (reference sequence). The CDR3 DNA follows: TGTGCCAGCAGCTTAGAAGGGGAAAGGACTGAAGCTTTCTTT. It codes for CASSLEGERTEAFF.

The chain uses TRBV18 and TRBJ1-4; TRBD1 agrees at 8 bases. V shed 4 bases and J 3 bases; nucleotides not matched to a gene: 4. The CDR3 has 15 amino acids. The germline CDR1 and CDR2 sequences are KGHSH and LQKENI. CDR3 in DNA: TGTGCCAGCTCACGTGGACAGGGAGCTAATGAAAAACTGTTTTTT. Its translation is CASSRGQGANEKLFF.

This clone was observed a few times. The V and J genes are TRBV6-5 and TRBJ1-6; no clear D. The CDR3 covers 13 residues. The germline V gene encodes CDR1 MNHEY and CDR2 SVGAGI. V was shortened by 0 bases and J by 10 bases, with 7 bases between the two germline ends. The CDR3 nucleotides read TGTGCCAGCAGTTACTCGGACTCGTCACCCCTCCACTTT. Residues: CASSYSDSSPLHF.

This clone is a singleton in its sample. This sequence joins TRBV6-1 and TRBJ1-2; 7 bases match TRBD1. With V trimmed by 2 bases and J by 2 bases, 5 bases remained unmatched. In germline, CDR1 is MNHNS, CDR2 SASEGT. The CDR3 extends over 15 amino acids. CDR3: CASSELDRRNYGYTF. DNA of the CDR3: TGTGCCAGCAGTGAACTGGACAGGAGGAACTATGGCTACACCTTC.

This clone is a singleton in its sample. The CDR3 DNA sequence: TGTGCCAGCAGCCCCTCTTCTAGCGGGAGTGAGAATGAGCAGTTCTTC. It is translated as CASSPSSSGSENEQFF. The chain links TRBV28 to TRBJ2-1, with TRBD2 matching 10 bases. The V segment lost 6 bases and the J segment 7 bases; nucleotides outside the gene matches: 12. Germline V lookup: CDR1 MDHEN, CDR2 SYDVKM. The CDR3 runs 16 residues.

The rearrangement uses TRBV4-1 and TRBJ1-2; no clear D. Trimming took 0 bases from V and 4 from J, leaving 9 bases between them. CDR3 length: 14 residues. CDR1 is MGHRA and CDR2 is YSYEKL in the germline V gene. CDR3 residues: CASSQDIASYGYTF. The CDR3 DNA is TGCGCCAGCAGCCAAGATATAGCAAGCTATGGCTACACCTTC.

The rearrangement links TRBV7-6 to TRBJ1-2, with TRBD1 matching 12 bases. This CDR3 has 16 amino acids. Germline V gives CDR1 SGHVS, CDR2 FNYEAQ. With V trimmed by 3 bases and J by 4 bases, 6 bases remained unmatched. CDR3 nucleotide sequence: TGTGCCAGCAGCTTGGGGACAGGGGGCGAAGCCTATGGCTACACCTTC. It specifies CASSLGTGGEAYGYTF.

CDR3 region: CASTGRAQETQYF. The CDR3 DNA reads TGTGCCAGTACCGGGAGGGCCCAAGAGACCCAGTACTTC. This rearrangement joins TRBV6-6 to TRBJ2-5; 8 bases fit TRBD2. This CDR3 has 13 amino acids. V was clipped by 9 bases and J by 1 base; unmatched bases: 4. CDR1 is MNHNY, CDR2 SVGAGI, per germline (reference sequence).

This clone was detected a few times. V usage is TRBV6-5 and J usage is TRBJ1-6; D unresolved. Germline CDR1 reads MNHEY; CDR2 reads SVGAGI. The CDR3 length is 15 residues. Trimming left V 0 bases short and J 9 bases short, with 12 bases between. DNA for the CDR3: TGTGCCAGCAGTTACTCCCTTGTGGCACCTTCACCCCTCCACTTT. It codes for CASSYSLVAPSPLHF.

CDR3 region: CAATSGQVYGYTF. The DNA for the CDR3 is TGTGCCGCCACTTCGGGACAGGTTTATGGCTACACCTTC. This chain connects TRBV10-3 to TRBJ1-2, with 8 bases lining up with TRBD1. CDR1 is ENHRY and CDR2 is SYGVKD in the germline V gene. This CDR3 spans 13 amino acids. V was clipped by 11 bases and J by 5 bases; unmatched bases: 10.

This clone appeared a few times. The genes are TRBV28 and TRBJ1-5; 9 bases line up with TRBD1. Per the germline V gene, CDR1 is MDHEN and CDR2 is SYDVKM. V shed 5 bases and J 0 bases; nucleotides not matched to a gene: 8. The CDR3 is made up of 17 amino acids. DNA for the CDR3: TGTGCCAGCAGTCCCCGGACAGGGGAGTATAGCAATCAGCCCCAGCATTTT. Protein product: CASSPRTGEYSNQPQHF.

This rearrangement joins TRBV7-2 to TRBJ1-2; D possibly corresponds to TRBD1 (5 bases). Germline values: CDR1 SGHTA, CDR2 FQGNSA. V lost 5 bases and J 4 bases, leaving 11 bases between the germline ends. The CDR3 consists of 13 residues. In DNA form, the CDR3 reads TGTGCCAGCAGCGTAGACAGTCTCTATGGCTACACCTTC. Its translation: CASSVDSLYGYTF.

V gene TRBV28 combines with J gene TRBJ1-5; D may be TRBD1 (5 bases). Germline CDR1 reads MDHEN; CDR2 reads SYDVKM. The CDR3 runs 15 residues. The V gene lost 5 bases and the J gene lost 2 bases, with 13 bases spanning the gap. The CDR3 reads CASSRSGSGNQPQHF. CDR3 DNA: TGTGCCAGCAGTAGATCAGGGTCGGGCAATCAGCCCCAGCATTTT.

The rearrangement joins TRBV11-2 to TRBJ2-1; 7 bases fit TRBD1. The length of the CDR3 is 16 residues. V shed 4 bases, J shed 5 bases, and the junction held 11 bases outside the gene matches. In germline, CDR1 is SGHAT, CDR2 FQNNGV. This CDR3 reads CASSSFPGTADNEQFF. DNA for the CDR3: TGTGCCAGCAGCTCCTTCCCTGGGACAGCCGACAATGAGCAGTTCTTC. Filled out from reference TRBV11-2 and TRBJ2-1, the complete variable domain reads EAGVAQSPRYKIIEKRQSVAFWCNPISGHATLYWYQQILGQGPKLLIQFQNNGVVDDSQLPKDRFSAERLKGVDSTLKIQPAKLEDSAVYLCASSSFPGTADNEQFFGPGTRLTVL.

V and J are TRBV6-4 and TRBJ2-2; 10 bases match TRBD2. The V gene end was trimmed by 2 bases and the J gene end by 6 bases; junction bases not matched to a gene: 12. This CDR3 is 18 amino acids long. The V gene's germline CDR1 is MRHNA and CDR2 SNTAGT. Here the CDR3 reads CASSDRASGRVRAGELFF. The CDR3 bases are TGTGCCAGCAGTGACAGGGCTAGCGGGAGAGTTAGAGCCGGGGAGCTGTTTTTT.